A selection of T cell receptor beta chains follows, all from one sample in a study of blood T cell repertoires in COVID-19. Clones were read by immunoSEQ multiplex PCR, and TCRdb kept only the in-frame ones, dropping some. The sample has over 100,000 clones, almost 70% seen once. Sequencing was performed on peripheral blood. All receptors derive from a woman in her 70s with acute or convalescent COVID-19. Each CDR3 is given with its conserved first and last residue. Each record gives: clone size, J gene, D gene, V gene, CDR3 protein, CDR3 DNA. A D gene is named only where the DNA matches it firmly. A clone size is listed for some rows: how often the clone was seen (once, few, many), or a class if it is expanded.

NA | TRBJ1-5 | NA | TRBV27 | CASSFQYGNQPQHF | TGTGCCAGCAGTTTCCAGTACGGGAATCAGCCCCAGCATTTT
NA | TRBJ2-1 | NA | TRBV3-1/TRBV3-2 | CASSPPTREQFF | TGTGCCAGCAGTCCCCCGACTAGGGAGCAGTTCTTC
NA | TRBJ2-7 | TRBD2 | TRBV29-1 | CSASGLAGSSYEQYF | TGCAGCGCCTCCGGACTAGCGGGGAGCTCCTACGAGCAGTACTTC
NA | TRBJ1-1 | NA | TRBV7-8 | CASSFALNTEAFF | TGTGCCAGCAGCTTTGCGCTGAACACTGAAGCTTTCTTT
NA | TRBJ2-1 | TRBD2 | TRBV19 | CASSNSGGAYNEQFF | TGTGCCAGTAGTAATAGCGGGGGAGCCTACAATGAGCAGTTCTTC
NA | TRBJ1-5 | NA | TRBV6-6 | CASSYEAGRTQPQHF | TGTGCCAGCAGTTACGAAGCAGGGAGGACTCAGCCCCAGCATTTT
NA | TRBJ1-2 | NA | TRBV6-2/TRBV6-3 | CASSETGLGYTF | TGTGCCAGCAGTGAGACAGGACTCGGCTACACCTTC
NA | TRBJ2-2 | TRBD1 | TRBV6-4 | CASRTGGTGTGELFF | TGTGCCAGCAGAACAGGGGGCACCGGCACCGGGGAGCTGTTTTTT
NA | TRBJ2-5 | TRBD2 | TRBV9 | CASSEAGTIKETQYF | TGTGCCAGCAGCGAGGCCGGGACTATCAAAGAGACCCAGTACTTC
NA | TRBJ2-3 | TRBD1 | TRBV30 | CAWSLVGQITDTQYF | TGTGCCTGGAGTTTAGTGGGACAGATAACAGATACGCAGTATTTT
few | TRBJ1-1 | TRBD1 | TRBV18 | CASSPQQGASAEAFF | TGTGCCAGCTCACCACAACAGGGGGCGAGTGCTGAAGCTTTCTTT
once | TRBJ2-1 | TRBD2 | TRBV11-3 | CASSLRRGRNRNEQFF | TGTGCCAGCAGCTTAAGGCGCGGGAGAAACAGGAATGAGCAGTTCTTC
NA | TRBJ1-4 | NA | TRBV11-2 | CASSFSSATNEKLFF | TGTGCCAGCAGCTTTTCATCGGCAACTAATGAAAAACTGTTTTTT
NA | TRBJ2-5 | NA | TRBV7-8 | CASSPPGGLETQYF | TGTGCCAGCAGCCCTCCCGGGGGTTTAGAGACCCAGTACTTC
NA | TRBJ1-6 | TRBD1 | TRBV27 | CASSYSGTGGPPLHF | TGTGCCAGCAGTTACTCCGGGACAGGGGGCCCACCCCTCCACTTT
NA | TRBJ1-2 | TRBD1 | TRBV18 | CASSPEGAGGYTF | TGTGCCAGCTCACCGGAGGGGGCAGGTGGCTACACCTTC
many | TRBJ2-7 | NA | TRBV7-9 | CASSPAGGRNSYEQYF | TGTGCCAGCAGCCCGGCCGGGGGACGGAATTCCTACGAGCAGTACTTC
NA | TRBJ2-1 | TRBD2 | TRBV5-5 | CASSPPGRGGFEQFF | TGTGCCAGCAGCCCACCTGGGCGGGGAGGGTTTGAGCAGTTCTTC
NA | TRBJ2-3 | TRBD1 | TRBV5-1 | CASRPQGVRGDTQYF | TGCGCCAGCCGCCCCCAGGGGGTACGCGGGGATACGCAGTATTTT
NA | TRBJ1-3 | NA | TRBV7-2 | CASSEAGYSSGNTIYF | TGTGCCAGCAGCGAAGCAGGGTATTCCTCTGGAAACACCATATATTTT
NA | TRBJ2-7 | NA | TRBV7-2 | CASSLGLSGYEQYF | TGTGCCAGCAGCTTAGGACTGTCGGGCTACGAGCAGTACTTC
NA | TRBJ2-3 | TRBD1 | TRBV2 | CASLDREMEDTQYF | TGTGCCAGCCTCGACAGGGAGATGGAGGATACGCAGTATTTT
NA | TRBJ1-1 | NA | TRBV5-1 | CASSLYQGIMSEAFF | TGCGCCAGCAGCTTATATCAGGGGATCATGTCTGAAGCTTTCTTT
NA | TRBJ1-6 | TRBD1 | TRBV5-1 | CASKLPGTGNSPLHF | TGCGCCAGCAAGTTGCCCGGGACAGGGAATTCACCCCTCCACTTT
NA | TRBJ1-1 | NA | TRBV6-5 | CASRPQSDVSEAFF | TGTGCCAGCAGGCCCCAAAGCGATGTCTCTGAAGCTTTCTTT
few | TRBJ1-5 | NA | TRBV28 | CASSLGPRPQHF | TGTGCCAGCAGTTTGGGGCCCAGGCCCCAGCATTTT
NA | TRBJ2-2 | TRBD2 | TRBV19 | CAATRTSGTTGELFF | TGTGCCGCGACTAGGACTAGCGGGACCACCGGGGAGCTGTTTTTT
few | TRBJ2-2 | NA | TRBV6-6 | CASNPGSNTGELFF | TGTGCCAGCAACCCCGGGTCGAACACCGGGGAGCTGTTTTTT
NA | TRBJ1-4 | NA | TRBV18 | CASSPLRRPNEKLFF | TGTGCCAGCTCACCACTGCGGCGGCCAAATGAAAAACTGTTTTTT
NA | TRBJ1-2 | NA | TRBV10-2 | CASSESGFGNYGYTF | TGCGCCAGCAGTGAGAGCGGGTTTGGGAACTATGGCTACACCTTC
NA | TRBJ2-1 | NA | TRBV10-3 | CAIQGSTNEQFF | TGTGCCATCCAGGGATCCACCAATGAGCAGTTCTTC
once | TRBJ2-7 | TRBD2 | TRBV11-2 | CASSLEETSYYEQYF | TGTGCCAGCAGCTTGGAAGAGACTAGCTACTACGAGCAGTACTTC
medium-sized | TRBJ1-2 | NA | TRBV7-9 | CASSDRQGYTF | TGTGCCAGCAGCGATAGACAGGGCTACACCTTC
NA | TRBJ2-3 | NA | TRBV7-3 | CASSPTWAWTDTQYF | TGTGCCAGCAGCCCAACCTGGGCATGGACAGATACGCAGTATTTT
NA | TRBJ1-3 | NA | TRBV7-8 | CASSLAGLNTIYF | TGTGCCAGCAGCTTAGCTGGGCTAAACACCATATATTTT
NA | TRBJ2-7 | TRBD2 | TRBV5-6 | CASSAGLAGVGQYF | TGTGCCAGCAGCGCAGGACTAGCGGGAGTAGGGCAGTACTTC
NA | TRBJ2-5 | NA | TRBV5-1 | CASSEQETQYF | TGCGCCAGCAGCGAGCAAGAGACCCAGTACTTC
NA | TRBJ2-5 | TRBD2 | TRBV28 | CASSPQLAGDQETQYF | TGTGCCAGCAGTCCACAACTAGCGGGGGACCAAGAGACCCAGTACTTC
NA | TRBJ2-5 | NA | TRBV19 | CASSIKGGVALKTQYF | TGTGCCAGTAGTATTAAAGGAGGGGTGGCCCTCAAGACCCAGTACTTC
once | TRBJ2-1 | TRBD2 | TRBV30 | CAWSKKGLADNEQFF | TGTGCCTGGAGTAAGAAAGGACTAGCGGACAATGAGCAGTTCTTC
few | TRBJ1-5 | NA | TRBV6-5 | CASSYQGGQPQHF | TGTGCCAGCAGTTACCAGGGTGGCCAGCCCCAGCATTTT
few | TRBJ1-2 | NA | TRBV14 | CASSHDKGVGYTF | TGTGCCAGCAGCCATGACAAGGGGGTTGGCTACACCTTC
NA | TRBJ2-1 | TRBD1 | TRBV5-6 | CASSYPTGGGGNEQFF | TGTGCCAGCAGCTACCCCACAGGGGGCGGTGGCAATGAGCAGTTCTTC
NA | TRBJ1-4 | NA | TRBV6-5 | CASNQGTNEKLFF | TGTGCCAGCAATCAGGGGACGAATGAAAAACTGTTTTTT
NA | TRBJ1-6 | TRBD1 | TRBV6-1 | CASSEARTGGVPLHF | TGTGCCAGCAGTGAAGCCCGGACAGGGGGGGTACCCCTCCACTTT
NA | TRBJ1-2 | TRBD1 | TRBV27 | CASSFRDRGFYGYTF | TGTGCCAGCAGTTTTCGGGACAGGGGTTTCTATGGCTACACCTTC
once | TRBJ1-6 | TRBD1 | TRBV2 | CASRGQGDSPLHF | TGTGCCAGCAGGGGACAGGGGGATTCACCCCTCCACTTT
few | TRBJ2-3 | TRBD1 | TRBV23-1 | CASSSQGAEDTQYF | TGCGCCAGCAGTTCCCAGGGGGCAGAAGATACGCAGTATTTT
few | TRBJ2-3 | NA | TRBV29-1 | CSVLGGVFAADTQYF | TGCAGCGTCCTTGGCGGGGTATTCGCCGCGGATACGCAGTATTTT
many | TRBJ1-2 | NA | TRBV29-1 | CSVGTGGYGYTF | TGCAGCGTTGGAACGGGCGGGTATGGCTACACCTTC
NA | TRBJ1-5 | TRBD1 | TRBV28 | CASRLGGPNQPQHF | TGTGCCAGCAGACTAGGGGGCCCAAATCAGCCCCAGCATTTT
NA | TRBJ2-5 | TRBD2 | TRBV7-9 | CASSLRGGWEETQYF | TGTGCCAGCAGCCTTCGCGGGGGATGGGAAGAGACCCAGTACTTC
few | TRBJ2-7 | TRBD1 | TRBV2 | CASSDPNGQGETYEQYF | TGTGCCAGCAGTGACCCCAACGGACAGGGGGAGACCTACGAGCAGTACTTC
NA | TRBJ1-4 | NA | TRBV13 | CASSSRHDEKLFF | TGTGCCAGCAGCTCGCGACATGATGAAAAACTGTTTTTT
NA | TRBJ1-2 | NA | TRBV4-2 | CASSQDRVRAGYTF | TGTGCCAGCAGCCAAGATAGAGTCAGGGCTGGCTACACCTTC
NA | TRBJ1-2 | NA | TRBV5-1 | CASNLEGGSYGYTF | TGCGCCAGCAACCTGGAGGGAGGAAGCTATGGCTACACCTTC
NA | TRBJ1-2 | NA | TRBV28 | CASSFGQNYGYTF | TGTGCCAGCAGTTTTGGACAGAACTATGGCTACACCTTC
few | TRBJ1-1 | TRBD1 | TRBV7-9 | CASSATGFNTEAFF | TGTGCCAGCAGCGCGACAGGGTTCAACACTGAAGCTTTCTTT
NA | TRBJ2-7 | NA | TRBV28 | CASSTQGYEQYF | TGTGCCAGCAGTACACAGGGATACGAGCAGTACTTC
NA | TRBJ2-7 | TRBD2 | TRBV9 | CASSPHSGNSYEQYF | TGTGCCAGCAGCCCCCATAGCGGGAACTCCTACGAGCAGTACTTC